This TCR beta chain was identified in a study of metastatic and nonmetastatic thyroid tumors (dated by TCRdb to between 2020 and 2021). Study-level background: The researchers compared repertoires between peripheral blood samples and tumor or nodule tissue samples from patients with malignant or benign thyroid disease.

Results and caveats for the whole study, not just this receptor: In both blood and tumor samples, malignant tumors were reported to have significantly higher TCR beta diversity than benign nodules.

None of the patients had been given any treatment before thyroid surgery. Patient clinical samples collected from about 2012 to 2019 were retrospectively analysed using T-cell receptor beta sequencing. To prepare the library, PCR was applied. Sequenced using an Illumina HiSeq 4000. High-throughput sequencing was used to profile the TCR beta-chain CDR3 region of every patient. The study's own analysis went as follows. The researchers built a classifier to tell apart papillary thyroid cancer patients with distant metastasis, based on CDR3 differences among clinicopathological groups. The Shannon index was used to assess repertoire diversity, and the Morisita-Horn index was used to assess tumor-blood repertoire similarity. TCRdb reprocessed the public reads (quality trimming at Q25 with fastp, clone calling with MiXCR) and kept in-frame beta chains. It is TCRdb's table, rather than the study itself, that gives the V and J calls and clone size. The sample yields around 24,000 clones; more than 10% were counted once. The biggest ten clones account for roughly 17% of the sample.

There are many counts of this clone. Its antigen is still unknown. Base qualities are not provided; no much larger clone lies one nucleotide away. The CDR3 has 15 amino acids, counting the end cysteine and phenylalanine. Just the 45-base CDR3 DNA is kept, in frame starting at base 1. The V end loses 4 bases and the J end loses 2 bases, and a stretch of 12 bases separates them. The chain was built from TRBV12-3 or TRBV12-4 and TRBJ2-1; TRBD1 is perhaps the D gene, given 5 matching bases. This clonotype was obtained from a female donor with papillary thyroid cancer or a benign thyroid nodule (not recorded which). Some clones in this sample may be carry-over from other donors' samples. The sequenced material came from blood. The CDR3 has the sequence CASSSSGLPYNEQFF. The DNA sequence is TGTGCCAGCAGTTCGTCAGGGCTACCCTACAATGAGCAGTTCTTC.